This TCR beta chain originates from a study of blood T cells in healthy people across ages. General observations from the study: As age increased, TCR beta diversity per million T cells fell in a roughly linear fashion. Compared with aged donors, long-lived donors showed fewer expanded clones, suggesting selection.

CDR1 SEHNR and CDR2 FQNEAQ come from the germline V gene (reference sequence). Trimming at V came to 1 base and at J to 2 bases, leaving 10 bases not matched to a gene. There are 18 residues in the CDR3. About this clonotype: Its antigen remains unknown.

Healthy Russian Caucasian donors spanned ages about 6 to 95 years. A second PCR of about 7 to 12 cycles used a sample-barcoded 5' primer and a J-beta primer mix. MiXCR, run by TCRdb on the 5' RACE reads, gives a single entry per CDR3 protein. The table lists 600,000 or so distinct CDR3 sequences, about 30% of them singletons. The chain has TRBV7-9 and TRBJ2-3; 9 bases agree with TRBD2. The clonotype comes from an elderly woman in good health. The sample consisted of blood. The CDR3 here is CASSLEIRLAGTTDTQYF. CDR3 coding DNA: TGTGCCAGCAGCTTAGAGATCCGGCTAGCGGGGACCACAGATACGCAGTATTTT.